This TCR beta chain appears in the sequencing data of a study of blood T cell repertoires in COVID-19 (dated by TCRdb to between 2020 and 2021). For the study in its entirety: Samples covering the acute and convalescent phases of COVID-19 were provided by collaborators in the United States, Italy and Spain. The repertoires were released in a freely available public database meant as a resource for research on the immune response to SARS-CoV-2. The samples were drawn from two sources: the first 160 participants of the ongoing ImmuneRACE study, and 1,200 or so subjects contributed by 6 global collaborators. Where HLA class I and class II types were available, the types were taken from metadata supplied by the sample provider, not from assay-based typing. The sample metadata nearly always contained a de-identified subject ID, COVID-19 status, age in years and sex. Subjects who had been exposed to COVID-19, were actively infected with it, or had recovered from it provided the deeply sampled blood TCRbeta repertoires that made up the dataset. The material from the prospective study consisted of cDNA or gDNA derived from T cells, B-cell-depleted T cells, or PBMCs. The research as a whole found: The amount of clinical and demographic metadata varied by source and participant and was provided uncurated.

The collaborating institutions used their own protocols to collect whole blood in K2EDTA tubes. For TCRbeta analysis, collaborators shipped samples in one of three forms: frozen whole blood, isolated PBMCs, or DNA extracted from either of those sample types. Remarks on this clone: Its antigen is currently not known. Per-base quality was not reported, and no clone a single base away is much larger than it.

The immunoSEQ Assay, a bias-controlled multiplex PCR, was used to amplify TCRbeta CDR3 regions from genomic DNA. Per the authors' processing: Nucleated cell counts per sample were estimated from amplification of reference gene primers within the assay. Sequence reads were collapsed and filtered to measure the absolute abundance of every unique TCRbeta CDR3 rearrangement. For each sample, productive Simpson clonality was calculated as the square root of Simpson's diversity index over productive rearrangements. The table comes from immuneACCESS by way of TCRdb, which keeps in-frame sequences with V and J called. Part of the clones is missing from these tables; in studies checked, under half for an unresolved V gene and the rest for unknown reasons. The V and J calls and clone size are taken from that table; D and trimming were inferred from the DNA. Within this sample are 110,000 to 150,000 clones, with 75% to 85% of them counted one time only. The ten largest clones capture 9.5% to 13% of the sample.

Trimming takes 6 bases from V and 2 bases from J, and the germline ends sit 8 bases apart. The CDR3, from cysteine to phenylalanine, totals 13 residues. Only CDR3 DNA is held: 39 bases, read in frame from base 1. This TCR came from a man in his 60s with active or convalescent COVID-19. The specimen sequenced was peripheral blood. The chain is assembled from TRBV12-3 or TRBV12-4 and TRBJ1-3; the D gene is not confidently resolved. The sequenced DNA: TGTGCCAGCAGCTTGACACCTGGAAACACCATATATTTT. Its amino acids are CASSLTPGNTIYF.